The rows below give T cell receptor beta chains drawn from one sample of a study of Tregs in tolerant kidney transplant recipients. The table came from immunoSEQ multiplex PCR; TCRdb's copy has only in-frame clones and leaves some out. The sample comprises nearly 50,000 clones, roughly 90% of which are singletons, and 15% rests with the top ten. The specimen was CD8+ T cells from blood (PBMCs), collected 12 months after the transplant. Every receptor here comes from a human patient who received a combined kidney and bone marrow transplant. The graft donor may have given rise to some T cells. Each CDR3 is given with its conserved first and last residue. A D gene is named only where the DNA matches it firmly. The size field is filled for only some rows; it gives once, few, many or a size class.

abundance	d_gene	v_gene	j_gene	CDR3aa	CDR3nt
.	.	TRBV11-2	TRBJ2-2	CASSFGPNTGELFF	TGTGCCAGCAGCTTTGGCCCGAACACCGGGGAGCTGTTTTTT
.	.	TRBV4-1	TRBJ2-7	CASSQDLGTPYEQYF	TGCGCCAGCAGCCAAGATTTGGGGACACCCTACGAGCAGTACTTC
once	.	TRBV19	TRBJ1-1	CASKQGNTEAFF	TGTGCCAGTAAGCAGGGAAACACTGAAGCTTTCTTT
.	TRBD1	TRBV4-1	TRBJ2-7	CASSQGQPSSYEQYF	TGCGCCAGCAGCCAGGGACAGCCTAGCTCCTACGAGCAGTACTTC
.	TRBD1	TRBV7-9	TRBJ1-1	CASSLGQGLEAFF	TGTGCCAGCAGCTTAGGACAGGGTCTAGAAGCTTTCTTT
.	TRBD2	TRBV7-9	TRBJ2-1	CASSLGTSGGILDEQFF	TGTGCCAGCAGCTTAGGGACTAGCGGGGGGATACTGGATGAGCAGTTCTTC
.	.	TRBV6-5	TRBJ2-3	CASSYSNPGVRDTQYF	TGTGCCAGCAGTTACTCGAACCCGGGAGTTAGGGATACGCAGTATTTT
.	.	TRBV13	TRBJ1-3	CASTQGVSGNTIYF	TGTGCCAGCACACAGGGAGTGTCTGGAAACACCATATATTTT
.	.	TRBV11-2	TRBJ2-7	CASSPVDYRYEQYF	TGTGCCAGCAGCCCCGTCGACTATCGCTACGAGCAGTACTTC
.	.	TRBV6-5	TRBJ1-3	CASMGGASGNTIYF	TGTGCCAGCATGGGGGGGGCATCTGGAAACACCATATATTTT
once	.	TRBV4-2	TRBJ1-5	CASSQDRAGSNQPQHF	TGTGCCAGCAGCCAAGATAGGGCAGGGTCAAATCAGCCCCAGCATTTT
.	.	TRBV9	TRBJ1-6	CASSRLTGSDSPLHF	TGTGCCAGCAGCCGTTTAACAGGGTCGGATTCACCCCTCCACTTT
.	.	TRBV15	TRBJ1-3	CATLEGAGNTIYF	TGTGCCACCCTCGAGGGGGCTGGAAACACCATATATTTT
.	.	TRBV13	TRBJ1-2	CASSLGRGTNYGYTF	TGTGCCAGCAGCTTAGGTAGGGGAACCAACTATGGCTACACCTTC
.	.	TRBV19	TRBJ2-7	CASSMGINYEQYF	TGTGCCAGTAGTATGGGCATTAACTACGAGCAGTACTTC
.	.	TRBV9	TRBJ2-1	CASSVARDWGEVYNEQFF	TGTGCCAGCAGCGTAGCTCGGGACTGGGGAGAAGTCTACAATGAGCAGTTCTTC
.	.	TRBV29-1	TRBJ1-3	CSVEDRGIPGNTIYF	TGCAGCGTTGAAGATCGAGGAATCCCCGGAAACACCATATATTTT
.	TRBD2	TRBV7-9	TRBJ2-1	CASSLVASGRYNEQFF	TGTGCCAGCAGCTTAGTGGCTAGCGGGAGATACAATGAGCAGTTCTTC
.	TRBD1	TRBV11-2	TRBJ1-2	CASSPSGQGYGYTF	TGTGCCAGCAGCCCCTCGGGACAGGGGTATGGCTACACCTTC
.	.	TRBV15	TRBJ1-1	CATSRDRFRQAEEAFF	TGTGCCACCAGCAGAGACAGATTCCGGCAGGCAGAAGAAGCTTTCTTT
.	.	TRBV5-6	TRBJ2-5	CASSALSGVETQYF	TGTGCCAGCAGCGCGCTTTCAGGGGTGGAGACCCAGTACTTC
.	.	TRBV7-9	TRBJ1-5	CASSSSQGWNQPQHF	TGTGCCAGCAGCTCCTCGCAGGGGTGGAATCAGCCCCAGCATTTT
.	.	TRBV5-4	TRBJ1-1	CASSLGPGGTEAFF	TGTGCCAGCAGCTTGGGTCCAGGAGGAACTGAAGCTTTCTTT
.	TRBD1	TRBV13	TRBJ1-6	CASSEGQGGSPLHF	TGTGCCAGCAGCGAGGGACAGGGGGGTTCACCCCTCCACTTT
.	.	TRBV5-6	TRBJ2-1	CASRDDRLNNEQFF	TGTGCCAGCAGGGACGACAGGTTAAACAATGAGCAGTTCTTC
few	.	TRBV11-2	TRBJ2-1	CASSSLTKEQFF	TGTGCCAGCAGCTCGCTGACAAAGGAGCAGTTCTTC
.	.	TRBV13	TRBJ2-3	CASSLSSGEDTQYF	TGTGCCAGCAGCTTATCCTCGGGGGAAGATACGCAGTATTTT
.	.	TRBV11-3	TRBJ2-3	CASSSSLAPRPTDTQYF	TGTGCCAGCAGCTCCTCCCTAGCGCCAAGACCCACAGATACGCAGTATTTT
medium-sized	TRBD2	TRBV5-1	TRBJ2-7	CASSAPGGRDYEQYF	TGCGCCAGCAGCGCACCGGGAGGGCGGGACTACGAGCAGTACTTC
few	.	TRBV21-1	TRBJ2-7	CASSNRDRPTYEQYF	TGTGCCAGCAGCAACCGGGACAGGCCTACCTACGAGCAGTACTTC
.	TRBD1	TRBV2	TRBJ2-7	CASSATGTGSEQYF	TGTGCCAGCAGTGCTACCGGGACAGGGAGCGAGCAGTACTTC
once	.	TRBV7-8	TRBJ2-5	CASSLVGVFWAGDRQETQYF	TGTGCCAGCAGCTTAGTAGGGGTTTTTTGGGCAGGGGACCGCCAAGAGACCCAGTACTTC
.	TRBD1	TRBV28	TRBJ2-1	CASSYPDRGPLYNEQFF	TGTGCCAGCAGCTACCCCGACAGGGGGCCCCTCTACAATGAGCAGTTCTTC
.	TRBD2	TRBV11-2	TRBJ2-1	CASSARLAGEMDDEQFF	TGTGCCAGCAGCGCCAGACTAGCGGGAGAGATGGACGATGAGCAGTTCTTC
few	TRBD1	TRBV6-6	TRBJ1-1	CASSYTGANTEAFF	TGTGCCAGCAGTTATACAGGGGCGAACACTGAAGCTTTCTTT
.	.	TRBV19	TRBJ2-1	CASSGGGREQFF	TGTGCCAGTAGTGGAGGGGGCCGGGAGCAGTTCTTC
.	.	TRBV21-1	TRBJ2-2	CATLPEGLAGRDTGELFF	TGTGCCACCCTACCAGAGGGACTAGCGGGACGCGACACCGGGGAGCTGTTTTTT
.	.	TRBV27	TRBJ2-7	CASSIIGGSSYEQYF	TGTGCCAGCAGTATAATCGGGGGAAGCTCCTACGAGCAGTACTTC
.	.	TRBV9	TRBJ2-7	CASSPGAGAYEQYF	TGTGCCAGCAGCCCCGGGGCAGGGGCCTACGAGCAGTACTTC
once	TRBD2	TRBV29-1	TRBJ2-1	CSVEDLGLAGVGEQFF	TGCAGCGTTGAAGATCTGGGCCTAGCGGGAGTTGGTGAGCAGTTCTTC
.	.	TRBV14	TRBJ1-2	CASSLENNNYGYTF	TGTGCCAGCAGCCTAGAGAACAACAACTATGGCTACACCTTC
.	.	TRBV7-9	TRBJ2-2	CASSLSFSPGELFF	TGTGCCAGCAGCTTGAGTTTTTCCCCCGGGGAGCTGTTTTTT
.	.	TRBV4-3	TRBJ2-1	CASSQTRAIYNEQFF	TGCGCCAGCAGCCAAACGAGGGCTATCTACAATGAGCAGTTCTTC
.	TRBD1	TRBV5-4	TRBJ2-1	CAIPGQGLRGQFF	TGTGCCATACCGGGACAGGGATTAAGGGGGCAGTTCTTC